This record concerns one T cell receptor beta chain sequence. What it binds is unknown. These data come from a study of OX40 agonist ivuxolimab in advanced cancers. Looking at the study overall: A diagnosis of hepatocellular carcinoma, melanoma, renal cell or head and neck cancer was present in dose-escalation patients. Enrollees could have had prior anti-PD-1, anti-PD-L1 or anti-CTLA-4 therapy, which about 40% had received.

TCRdb's copy holds only in-frame clones and misses some; the assay was immunoSEQ multiplex PCR. The table has 45,000 or so clones, around 84% seen once. J was trimmed by 11 bases and V by 5 bases; bases with no gene match: 5. CDR3 length equals 13 residues. CDR1 is MNHNY and CDR2 is SVGAGI in the germline V gene (reference sequence). Autoimmune disease history or systemic immunosuppression meant exclusion. Broader study findings: CD8+ T cells (on average) carried more expanded clones than CD4+ T cells.

Sequencing was performed on CD4+ or CD8+ T cells sorted from blood, taken in a trial of the OX40 agonist ivuxolimab. This TCR derives from an adult with an advanced solid tumor such as melanoma, head and neck, liver or kidney cancer. The rearrangement uses TRBV6-6 and TRBJ1-6; 8 bases align to TRBD1. The CDR3 spells CASSDRGRPPLHF. The CDR3 nucleotides read TGTGCCAGCAGTGACAGGGGAAGGCCACCCCTCCACTTT.